The 3 T cell receptor beta chains presented below share a single source sample, sequenced in a study of T cell responses to AZD1222 COVID-19 vaccine. Repertoires were generated with immunoSEQ multiplex PCR, while TCRdb's copy carries only in-frame clones and drops some. This sample has about 140,000 clones, with 91% found just once. The sample here was peripheral blood, taken on day 0 of AZD1222 vaccination. These receptors originate from an adult in good health.

The chain joins TRBV28 to TRBJ1-1; no definite D call. CDR1 is MDHEN, CDR2 SYDVKM, per germline. This CDR3 has 14 amino acids. Trimming cost V 6 bases and J 0 bases, with 11 bases left between them. The CDR3 bases are TGTGCCAGCAGGTCCCAAGCGATGAACACTGAAGCTTTCTTT. Encoded protein: CASRSQAMNTEAFF. The full variable domain, its missing parts supplied by reference TRBV28 and TRBJ1-1, is DVKVTQSSRYLVKRTGEKVFLECVQDMDHENMFWYRQDPGLGLRLIYFSYDVKMKEKGDIPEGYSVSREKKERFSLILESASTNQTSMYLCASRSQAMNTEAFFGQGTRLTVV.

This chain uses TRBV2 with TRBJ1-1, with 8 bases matching TRBD1. V shed 7 bases and J 6 bases; nucleotides not matched to a gene: 10. Germline V gene lookup returns CDR1 SNHLY and CDR2 FYNNEI. The CDR3 spans 14 residues. CDR3 amino acids: CASTIPGQASEAFF. The CDR3 nucleotides read TGTGCCAGCACTATACCGGGACAGGCCTCTGAAGCTTTCTTT.

The chain joins TRBV11-3 to TRBJ1-2; a weak D match, TRBD1 (5 bases). Per germline, CDR1 SGHNT and CDR2 YENEEA. This CDR3 contains 13 residues. V lost 8 bases and J lost 2, with 12 bases in between. The CDR3, as DNA: TGTGCCAGCGGATGGGCAGGGAACTATGGCTACACCTTC. Its translation: CASGWAGNYGYTF.